The subject of this entry is one T cell receptor (beta chain). Its antigen is still unknown. CDR1 is KGHDR and CDR2 is SFDVKD in the germline V gene. Trimming left V 4 bases short and J 5 bases short, with 13 bases between. The CDR3 loop spans 14 amino acids. These data originate in a study of human T cells and chemical hapten exposure. Study summary: It was small differences in pooled library volume that mainly caused per-sample TCR yields to vary.

Unique molecular identifiers were affixed to discrete cDNA molecules within the library. Per the study methods: Sample TCR totals centred on a median of around 95,000, ranging about 20,000 to 700,000. TCRdb fed the 5' RACE reads into MiXCR, producing one record per CDR3 protein. Here the V and J calls rest on TCRdb's processing, not on the authors' analysis. The table lists around 140,000 distinct CDR3 sequences, around 4.1% of them singletons. General study results and limits: TCRs above 1 in 1000 frequency stayed constant with DPC sensitization.

Whole blood, unfractionated, served as the material for total RNA extraction. The chain couples TRBV24-1 to TRBJ2-5; D may be TRBD2 (6 bases). The clonotype comes from a female donor in good health. The CDR3 region has the DNA TGTGCCACCAGTGAGGCGGGGCGACCGGAGACCCAGTACTTC. Residues: CATSEAGRPETQYF.